This T cell receptor (beta chain) was obtained from a study of blood T cell repertoires in COVID-19. Trimming shortened V by 4 bases and J by 4 bases, and 7 bases separated the two germline ends. CDR3 length: 13 amino acids. Germline-derived CDR1 and CDR2 are LGHDT and YNNKEL (reference sequence). Sequencing used immunoSEQ multiplex PCR; TCRdb keeps in-frame clones, though not all of them. This table has 55,000 to 75,000 clones, roughly nine tenths appearing once. The sample was peripheral blood. This TCR was sampled from a man aged 55 to 70 with acute or convalescent COVID-19. The chain employs TRBV3-1 (or the pseudogene TRBV3-2) and TRBJ2-2; D gene uncertain. CDR3 amino acids: CASSPSLTGELFF. CDR3 DNA sequence: TGTGCCAGCAGCCCGAGTCTCACCGGGGAGCTGTTTTTT.